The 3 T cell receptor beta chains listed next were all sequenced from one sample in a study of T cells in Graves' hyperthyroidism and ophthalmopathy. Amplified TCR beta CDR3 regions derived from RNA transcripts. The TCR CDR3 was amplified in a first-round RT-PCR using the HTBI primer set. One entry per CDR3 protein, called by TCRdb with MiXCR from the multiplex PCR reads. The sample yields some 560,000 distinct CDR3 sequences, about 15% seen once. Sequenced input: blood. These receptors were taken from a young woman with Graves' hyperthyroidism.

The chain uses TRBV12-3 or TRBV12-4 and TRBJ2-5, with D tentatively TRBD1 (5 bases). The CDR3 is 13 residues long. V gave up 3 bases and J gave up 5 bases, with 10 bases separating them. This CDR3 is CASSFRVWETQYF. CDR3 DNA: TGTGCCAGCAGTTTCAGGGTCTGGGAGACCCAGTACTTC.

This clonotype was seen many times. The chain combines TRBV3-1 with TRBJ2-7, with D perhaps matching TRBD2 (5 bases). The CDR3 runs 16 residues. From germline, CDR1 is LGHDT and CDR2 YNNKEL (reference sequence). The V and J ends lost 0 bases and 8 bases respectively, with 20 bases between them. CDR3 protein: CASSQDRKGEGWKQYF. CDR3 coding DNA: TGTGCCAGCAGCCAAGATCGCAAGGGTGAGGGTTGGAAGCAGTACTTC.

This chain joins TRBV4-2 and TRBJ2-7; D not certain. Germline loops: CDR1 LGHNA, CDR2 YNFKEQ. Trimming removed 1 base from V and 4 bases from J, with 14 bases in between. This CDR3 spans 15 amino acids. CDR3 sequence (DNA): TGTGCCAGCAGCCAAGGCAGGCCGAAGGGTTACGAGCAGTACTTC. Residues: CASSQGRPKGYEQYF.